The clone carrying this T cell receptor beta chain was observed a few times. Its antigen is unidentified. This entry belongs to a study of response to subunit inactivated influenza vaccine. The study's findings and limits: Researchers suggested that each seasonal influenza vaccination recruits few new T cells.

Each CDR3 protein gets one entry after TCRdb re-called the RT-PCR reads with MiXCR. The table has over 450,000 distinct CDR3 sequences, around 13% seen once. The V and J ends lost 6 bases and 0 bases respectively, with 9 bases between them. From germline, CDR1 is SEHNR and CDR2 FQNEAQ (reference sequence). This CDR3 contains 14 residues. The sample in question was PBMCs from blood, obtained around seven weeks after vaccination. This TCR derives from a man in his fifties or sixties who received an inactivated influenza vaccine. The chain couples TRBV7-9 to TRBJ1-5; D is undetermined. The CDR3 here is CASSLKDSNQPQHF. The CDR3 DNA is TGTGCCAGCAGTTTAAAGGATAGCAATCAGCCCCAGCATTTT.